Below are 23 T cell receptor beta chains sequenced from a single sample in a study of graft-versus-host responses after intestinal transplantation. These receptors have no known antigen. Here immunoSEQ multiplex PCR was the method, and the copy in TCRdb shows in-frame clones only, minus some. The repertoire consists of tens of thousands of clones, with around 90% occurring once and the leading ten covering 0.3% to 0.35%. Sequences were derived from unstimulated CD4+ T cells sorted from spleen or lymph node cells, sampled before transplant. The receptors were gathered from a human donor who was the organ donor for an intestinal transplant.

The genes are TRBV5-4 and TRBJ2-3; 11 bases fit TRBD1. The CDR3 is 15 amino acids. The V segment lost 5 bases and the J segment 4 bases; nucleotides outside the gene matches: 6. The germline gives CDR1 SGHNT, CDR2 YYREEE (reference sequence). The CDR3 DNA sequence: TGTGCCAGCAGGCCTGGACAGGGGGCAGCAGATACGCAGTATTTT. Translated, it gives CASRPGQGAADTQYF. Variable domain in full (rest from reference TRBV5-4 and TRBJ2-3): ETGVTQSPTHLIKTRGQQVTLRCSSQSGHNTVSWYQQALGQGPQFIFQYYREEENGRGNFPPRFSGLQFPNYSSELNVNALELDDSALYLCASRPGQGAADTQYFGPGTRLTVL.

The rearrangement joins TRBV11-1 to TRBJ2-3; 8 bases fit TRBD2. Germline trimming cut 5 bases from V and 2 bases from J; bases unmatched to any gene: 12. The germline V gene has CDR1 SGHAT and CDR2 FQDESV (reference sequence). This CDR3 spans 17 amino acids. The CDR3 loop reads CASSSGRAGALTDTQYF. DNA of the CDR3: TGTGCCAGCAGCAGTGGTCGAGCGGGGGCTCTCACAGATACGCAGTATTTT.

Concerning this clone: This sample includes further DNA sequences coding for the same CDR3. The chain links TRBV12-5 to TRBJ2-7; 7 bases fit TRBD1. Germline V gene data show CDR1 as LGHNT and CDR2 as FRNRAP. The junction had 8 bases not matched to a gene; V was cut back by 0 bases and J by 3 bases. The CDR3 totals 16 residues. CDR3: CASGLVVNRQGYEQYF. The CDR3 DNA follows: TGTGCTAGTGGTTTGGTAGTGAATAGACAGGGCTACGAGCAGTACTTC. Looking up the rest from reference TRBV12-5 and TRBJ2-7 gives the full variable domain: DARVTQTPRHKVTEMGQEVTMRCQPILGHNTVFWYRQTMMQGLELLAYFRNRAPLDDSGMPKDRFSAEMPDATLATLKIQPSEPRDSAVYFCASGLVVNRQGYEQYFGPGTRLTVT.

The V call is TRBV5-1, the J call TRBJ1-1; D possibly corresponds to TRBD1 (5 bases). The CDR3 runs 13 residues. CDR1 is SGHRS, CDR2 YFSETQ, per germline. V was shortened by 0 bases and J by 4 bases, with 7 bases between the two germline ends. The CDR3 nucleotides are TGCGCCAGCAGCTTGGTGGGGCGCACTGAAGCTTTCTTT. As protein: CASSLVGRTEAFF.

CDR3 DNA: TGTGCCAGCAGCCCGGCGGGACGGCCCGACGAGCAGTACTTC. It codes for CASSPAGRPDEQYF. This sequence joins TRBV28 and TRBJ2-7, with D perhaps TRBD2 (6 bases). The V and J ends lost 6 bases and 5 bases respectively, with 17 bases between them. This CDR3 has 14 amino acids. In germline, CDR1 is MDHEN, CDR2 SYDVKM.

This rearrangement joins TRBV5-1 to TRBJ2-1, with TRBD2 matching over 11 bases. CDR3 length: 17 residues. CDR1 SGHRS and CDR2 YFSETQ come from the germline V gene. J gave up 4 bases and V 3 bases, and 9 bases lay outside the gene matches. In nucleotides, the CDR3 is TGCGCCAGCAGCTCGGGACTAGCGGACCATCTTTACAATGAGCAGTTCTTC. Translating gives CASSSGLADHLYNEQFF.

The chain recombines TRBV25-1 with TRBJ2-5; unclear D gene. The CDR3 extends over 17 amino acids. From germline, CDR1 is MGHDK and CDR2 SYGVNS. Trimming shortened V by 3 bases and J by 0 bases, and 17 bases separated the two germline ends. The CDR3 DNA follows: TGTGCCAGCAGTGATATCTTGGGTAGCCGGAACCAAGAGACCCAGTACTTC. Amino acid sequence: CASSDILGSRNQETQYF.

This clone was recorded once. The chain is built from TRBV2 and TRBJ2-6; 10 nucleotides line up with TRBD2. This CDR3 region has 17 residues. The germline V gene encodes CDR1 SNHLY and CDR2 FYNNEI. The V gene end was trimmed by 7 bases and the J gene end by 4 bases; junction bases not matched to a gene: 10. The CDR3 sequence is CASTKRGGPKGANVLTF. The CDR3 coding sequence is TGTGCCAGCACCAAGCGGGGGGGCCCGAAAGGGGCCAACGTCCTGACTTTC. The full variable domain, completed using reference TRBV2 and TRBJ2-6, is EPEVTQTPSHQVTQMGQEVILRCVPISNHLYFYWYRQILGQKVEFLVSFYNNEISEKSEIFDDQFSVERPDGSNFTLKIRSTKLEDSAMYFCASTKRGGPKGANVLTFGAGSRLTVL.

The V and J genes are TRBV6-5 and TRBJ2-7, with D possibly being TRBD2 (6 bases). This CDR3 has 14 amino acids. Germline CDR1 is MNHEY and CDR2 is SVGAGI. Trimming took 2 bases from V and 2 from J, leaving 10 bases between them. CDR3 nucleotides: TGTGCCAGCAGTTACGCGGGACCCCCCTACGAGCAGTACTTC. It encodes CASSYAGPPYEQYF.

This chain links TRBV6-5 with TRBJ2-7; 10 bases are shared with TRBD2. The V gene end was trimmed by 6 bases and the J gene end by 6 bases; junction bases not matched to a gene: 8. The CDR3 is 14 amino acids. The germline V gene encodes CDR1 MNHEY and CDR2 SVGAGI. The CDR3 sequence: CASRTSGSEGEQYF. The CDR3 region has the DNA TGTGCCAGCAGGACTAGCGGGTCCGAGGGCGAGCAGTACTTC.

The V gene is TRBV5-1, the J gene TRBJ2-3; TRBD2 matches at 11 bases. Germline V gene sequence: CDR1 SGHRS, CDR2 YFSETQ. The CDR3 extends over 15 amino acids. The V gene end was trimmed by 3 bases and the J gene end by 6 bases; junction bases not matched to a gene: 6. For the CDR3, the DNA is TGCGCCAGCAGCTACCTAGCGGGGGGAATGGATACGCAGTATTTT. Translated: CASSYLAGGMDTQYF.

The rearrangement uses TRBV6-1 and TRBJ1-5; D possibly corresponds to TRBD1 (5 bases). Deletions cut 7 bases from V and 0 bases from J, with 13 bases between. Germline V gives CDR1 MNHNS, CDR2 SASEGT. This CDR3 contains 15 residues. CDR3 nucleotides: TGTGCCAGCACCCAACAGGCGTCTAGCAATCAGCCCCAGCATTTT. Translated: CASTQQASSNQPQHF.

About this clone: Other nucleotide sequences in the sample specify the same CDR3. This sequence joins TRBV6-6 and TRBJ1-1, with 10 bases that match TRBD1. The trim removed 5 bases at V and 5 bases at J, leaving 8 bases unmatched. CDR3 length: 15 residues. Per germline, CDR1 MNHNY and CDR2 SVGAGI (reference sequence). CDR3 amino acids: CASSISTGGRTEAFF. CDR3 DNA sequence: TGTGCCAGCAGTATCTCGACAGGGGGCAGAACTGAAGCTTTCTTT.

The chain joins TRBV27 to TRBJ2-7, with unresolved D. In germline, CDR1 is MNHEY, CDR2 SMNVEV (reference sequence). The CDR3 contains 14 residues. V was shortened by 4 bases and J by 0 bases, with 10 bases between the two germline ends. The CDR3 sequence: CASSSIRSSYEQYF. CDR3 in DNA: TGTGCCAGCAGTTCCATCCGTAGCTCCTACGAGCAGTACTTC.

The chain links TRBV4-1 to TRBJ1-1, with 9 positions matching TRBD1. CDR3 length: 16 amino acids. Germline CDR1 MGHRA, CDR2 YSYEKL. Unmatched junction bases numbered 13, after V lost 0 bases and J lost 11 bases. The CDR3 is CASSQDTGTGKWGAFF. The CDR3 DNA is TGCGCCAGCAGCCAAGATACCGGGACAGGGAAATGGGGGGCTTTCTTT.

The chain couples TRBV4-1 to TRBJ1-4; 7 bases fit TRBD1. The CDR3 consists of 15 residues. Losses at the gene ends were 4 bases for V and 7 bases for J; bases not matched to a gene: 9. Germline assignment: CDR1 MGHRA and CDR2 YSYEKL. CDR3 bases: TGCGCCAGCAGCCCAGACAGGGTTTTGTTTGAAAAACTGTTTTTT. It translates to CASSPDRVLFEKLFF.

The chain recombines TRBV5-1 with TRBJ1-1; 9 nucleotides agree with TRBD1. The CDR3 totals 16 residues. Germline V gene data show CDR1 as SGHRS and CDR2 as YFSETQ. Losses at the gene ends were 4 bases for V and 2 bases for J; bases not matched to a gene: 9. The CDR3 DNA sequence: TGCGCCAGCAGCCCCCGGGACAGGGCCTCAAACACTGAAGCTTTCTTT. Translating gives CASSPRDRASNTEAFF.

A few counts support this clone. DNA of the CDR3: TGTGCCAGTAGTGGGGGGGACACCACCAGAACCCTCCACTTT. It yields the protein CASSGGDTTRTLHF. The chain uses TRBV19 and TRBJ1-6, with a weak D call TRBD1 (6 bases). Between the trimmed V and J ends, which lost 5 bases and 14 bases, there was a span of 19 bases. Germline V gives CDR1 LNHDA, CDR2 SQIVND (reference sequence). The CDR3 runs 14 residues.

The CDR3 nucleotides are TGTGCCACCAGCGGAATCCGACCGGGGGGAGATACGCAGTATTTT. Protein sequence: CATSGIRPGGDTQYF. J is TRBJ2-3 and V is TRBV15; 7 positions match TRBD2. Unmatched junction bases numbered 10, after V lost 5 bases and J lost 5 bases. This CDR3 is built from 15 residues. The germline V gene encodes CDR1 LNHNV and CDR2 YYDKDF (reference sequence). The full variable domain, rest sourced from reference TRBV15 and TRBJ2-3, is DAMVIQNPRYQVTQFGKPVTLSCSQTLNHNVMYWYQQKSSQAPKLLFHYYDKDFNNEADTPDNFQSRRPNTSFCFLDIRSPGLGDTAMYLCATSGIRPGGDTQYFGPGTRLTVL.

The chain joins TRBV7-6 to TRBJ2-1; D gene ambiguous. V lost 1 base and J lost 0, with 10 bases in between. The germline V gene encodes CDR1 SGHVS and CDR2 FNYEAQ. CDR3 length: 16 residues. The chain's CDR3 is CASSLEATSSYNEQFF. DNA for the CDR3: TGTGCCAGCAGCTTAGAAGCGACGAGCTCCTACAATGAGCAGTTCTTC.

V usage is TRBV18 and J usage is TRBJ1-3, with D perhaps matching TRBD1 (6 bases). Trimming pared 4 bases from V and 2 bases from J, leaving 12 bases between. CDR3 length equals 15 residues. Looked up from germline, CDR1 is KGHSH and CDR2 is LQKENI. The CDR3 loop is CASSLNRDAGNTIYF. The DNA of the CDR3 is TGTGCCAGCTCACTGAACAGGGACGCTGGAAACACCATATATTTT. The variable domain in full, with the rest retrieved from reference TRBV18 and TRBJ1-3, is NAGVMQNPRHLVRRRGQEARLRCSPMKGHSHVYWYRQLPEEGLKFMVYLQKENIIDESGMPKERFSAEFPKEGPSILRIQQVVRGDSAAYFCASSLNRDAGNTIYFGEGSWLTVV.

This chain connects TRBV9 to TRBJ2-5; 8 bases are a match to TRBD2. With 2 bases clipped from V and 4 bases from J, the junction kept 10 bases outside the gene matches. The CDR3 runs to 16 residues. In germline, CDR1 is SGDLS, CDR2 YYNGEE. CDR3 nucleotides: TGTGCCAGCAGCGTCTCTCCGGGACTAGGATTAGAGACCCAGTACTTC. Protein product: CASSVSPGLGLETQYF.

This clone has only one observation. V usage is TRBV30 and J usage is TRBJ2-3, with no clear D. The germline V gene encodes CDR1 GTSNPN and CDR2 SVGIG (reference sequence). The CDR3 is 15 residues long. V lost 0 bases to trimming and J lost 0 bases, with 10 bases between them. The CDR3 loop reads CAWSVPSPSTDTQYF. CDR3 nucleotides: TGTGCCTGGAGTGTACCCAGTCCTAGCACAGATACGCAGTATTTT.